The next 14 T cell receptor beta chains were all read from a single sample in a study of T cells in tuberculosis. Generated by immunoSEQ multiplex PCR, the TCRdb table keeps only in-frame clones and is missing some. The sample records about 43,000 clones, around 94% being singletons. The sequenced sample consisted of PBMCs. The receptors shown here come from a donor between 10 and 35 years old with latent tuberculosis or without tuberculosis infection. Some clones in this sample may be carry-over from other donors' samples.

This rearrangement joins TRBV5-1 to TRBJ2-7; 7 bases match TRBD1. V lost 2 bases, J lost 2 bases, and 7 bases stayed unmatched. This CDR3 comprises 15 residues. Germline assignment: CDR1 SGHRS and CDR2 YFSETQ. CDR3 sequence: CASSFSGTVTYEQYF. The CDR3 DNA is TGCGCCAGCAGCTTCTCCGGGACAGTAACCTACGAGCAGTACTTC.

The V gene is TRBV28, the J gene TRBJ2-7; 9 positions match TRBD1. The germline V gene has CDR1 MDHEN and CDR2 SYDVKM. The V and J ends lost 2 bases and 3 bases, in that order; junction bases with no gene match: 5. The CDR3 has 15 residues. The CDR3 spells CASSLRDRANYEQYF. The CDR3 DNA sequence: TGTGCCAGCAGTTTAAGGGACAGGGCCAACTACGAGCAGTACTTC.

J is TRBJ1-2 and V is TRBV4-2, with TRBD1 matching 8 bases. Germline CDR1 reads LGHNA; CDR2 reads YNFKEQ. The CDR3 is made up of 14 amino acids. Trimming removed 3 bases from V and 6 bases from J; junction bases left unmatched: 6. The CDR3 bases are TGTGCCAGCAGCCAGGATAGGACAGGGAATGGCTACACCTTC. The encoded protein is CASSQDRTGNGYTF.

This clone was picked up one time. The chain couples TRBV5-5 to TRBJ2-3; D gene unclear. The V gene lost 3 bases and the J gene lost 2 bases, with 4 bases spanning the gap. This CDR3 has 12 amino acids. Germline values: CDR1 SGHKS, CDR2 YYEKEE (reference sequence). CDR3 residues: CASSSYTDTQYF. CDR3 bases: TGTGCCAGCAGCTCCTACACAGATACGCAGTATTTT.

In DNA form, the CDR3 reads TGCGCCAGCAGCTTGGGGTCAGGGGCGAATGAAAAACTGTTTTTT. Protein sequence: CASSLGSGANEKLFF. This chain connects TRBV5-1 to TRBJ1-4, with D possibly matching TRBD1 (6 bases). Germline CDR1 is SGHRS and CDR2 is YFSETQ. The CDR3 totals 15 residues. Trimming left V 0 bases short and J 5 bases short, with 11 bases between.

The rearrangement joins TRBV7-9 to TRBJ1-1; TRBD1 is a possible D gene (5 bases). The V end was cut by 0 bases, the J end by 10 bases, with 9 bases between. This CDR3 spans 12 amino acids. Germline V CDR1 and CDR2: SEHNR, FQNEAQ (reference sequence). Here the CDR3 reads CASSLAQGPAFF. CDR3 in DNA: TGTGCCAGCAGCTTAGCCCAGGGCCCAGCTTTCTTT.

The chain is built from TRBV10-2 and TRBJ2-7; tentative D call: TRBD1 (6 bases). Germline CDR1 is WSHSY and CDR2 is SAAADI. V lost 3 bases and J 2 bases, leaving 14 bases between the germline ends. The CDR3 loop spans 15 amino acids. The CDR3 region has the DNA TGCGCCAGCAGTGACCTACAGGGCAGGCCCTACGAGCAGTACTTC. It yields the protein CASSDLQGRPYEQYF.

V usage is TRBV11-2 and J usage is TRBJ2-2, with 14 bases fitting TRBD2. Germline lookup yields CDR1 SGHAT and CDR2 FQNNGV. This CDR3 has 16 amino acids. J lost 9 bases, V lost 5 bases, and 8 bases had no gene match. CDR3 DNA: TGTGCCAGCAGCCCCCTTGGACTAGCGGGAGGAAGGGAGCTGTTTTTT. It yields the protein CASSPLGLAGGRELFF. The entire variable domain, with the rest obtained from reference TRBV11-2 and TRBJ2-2, is as follows: EAGVAQSPRYKIIEKRQSVAFWCNPISGHATLYWYQQILGQGPKLLIQFQNNGVVDDSQLPKDRFSAERLKGVDSTLKIQPAKLEDSAVYLCASSPLGLAGGRELFFGEGSRLTVL.

The chain joins TRBV10-3 to TRBJ1-4; a possible D gene is TRBD1 (6 bases). V was trimmed by 3 bases and J by 7 bases, leaving 9 bases between them. Germline CDR1 is ENHRY and CDR2 is SYGVKD. The CDR3 sequence is 13 residues long. CDR3 bases: TGTGCCATCAGTGACACGGACAGTGAAAAACTGTTTTTT. As protein: CAISDTDSEKLFF.

The chain uses TRBV27 and TRBJ2-3, with TRBD1 matching 9 bases. The V segment lost 6 bases and the J segment 5 bases; nucleotides outside the gene matches: 6. CDR1 and CDR2 from the germline V gene are MNHEY and SMNVEV (reference sequence). This CDR3 has 14 residues. CDR3 region: CASRRRTGVDTQYF. The CDR3 nucleotides read TGTGCCAGCAGGAGGAGGACAGGGGTAGATACGCAGTATTTT.

The chain has TRBV6-5 and TRBJ2-1, with D uncertain. The CDR3 contains 14 residues. Deletions cut 0 bases from V and 8 bases from J, with 11 bases between. Per the germline V gene, CDR1 is MNHEY and CDR2 is SVGAGI. CDR3 in amino acids: CASSYSRLVHEQFF. CDR3 nucleotides: TGTGCCAGCAGTTACTCGAGGCTAGTCCATGAGCAGTTCTTC.

The CDR3 protein is CASSPEPDRGLYNEQFF. In DNA form, the CDR3 reads TGTGCCAGCAGCCCCGAACCCGACAGGGGGCTTTACAATGAGCAGTTCTTC. The chain combines TRBV4-2 with TRBJ2-1, with TRBD1 matching 10 bases. Trimming cost V 4 bases and J 4 bases; bases outside gene matches: 10. The germline V gene has CDR1 LGHNA and CDR2 YNFKEQ. This CDR3 is built from 17 residues.

V is TRBV9 and J is TRBJ2-1; 10 bases are a match to TRBD1. With V trimmed by 0 bases and J by 4 bases, 4 bases remained unmatched. The germline gives CDR1 SGDLS, CDR2 YYNGEE. There are 16 residues in the CDR3. CDR3 bases: TGTGCCAGCAGCGTAGCCCGGGACAGGGGATACAATGAGCAGTTCTTC. This translates into CASSVARDRGYNEQFF.

This clone was seen more than once but under ten times. This chain links TRBV10-3 with TRBJ2-7; 12 nucleotides line up with TRBD2. CDR3 length: 17 amino acids. With V trimmed by 4 bases and J by 4 bases, 11 bases remained unmatched. Per the germline V gene, CDR1 is ENHRY and CDR2 is SYGVKD. Here the CDR3 DNA reads TGTGCCATCAGTGGGGGGAGACTAGCGGGAGAAAAGTACGAGCAGTACTTC. Translating it yields CAISGGRLAGEKYEQYF.